These T cell receptor beta chains were read from a single sample in a study of blood T cell repertoires in COVID-19. The table came from immunoSEQ multiplex PCR; TCRdb's copy has only in-frame clones and leaves some out. The sample contains 25,000 to 30,000 clones, about 91% of which appear only once. The source material was peripheral blood. The receptors originated from a man in his sixties or seventies with acute or convalescent COVID-19. The CDR3 runs from the conserved cysteine through the conserved F or W. Each record gives: V gene, clone size, D gene, J gene, CDR3 protein, CDR3 DNA. D genes are given only for firm matches. Size tells how often a clone was seen (once, few, many) or the class of an expanded clone, and some rows leave it out.

v_gene: TRBV3-1/TRBV3-2; abundance: NA; d_gene: NA; j_gene: TRBJ1-4; CDR3aa: CASSYVRSREKLFF; CDR3nt: TGTGCCAGCAGCTATGTACGCTCGAGAGAAAAACTGTTTTTT
v_gene: TRBV18; abundance: once; d_gene: TRBD1; j_gene: TRBJ2-1; CDR3aa: CASSPPQGGNGNNEQFF; CDR3nt: TGTGCCAGCTCACCACCACAGGGGGGAAACGGGAACAATGAGCAGTTCTTC
v_gene: TRBV7-3; abundance: NA; d_gene: TRBD1; j_gene: TRBJ2-3; CDR3aa: CASRPGQGSDTQYF; CDR3nt: TGTGCCAGCAGGCCGGGACAGGGGTCAGATACGCAGTATTTT
v_gene: TRBV5-1; abundance: NA; d_gene: NA; j_gene: TRBJ2-7; CDR3aa: CASSLADEQYF; CDR3nt: TGCGCCAGCAGCTTGGCGGACGAGCAGTACTTC
v_gene: TRBV19; abundance: NA; d_gene: TRBD2; j_gene: TRBJ2-1; CDR3aa: CASSIDPPGVSGRYNEQFF; CDR3nt: TGTGCCAGTAGTATAGATCCTCCGGGGGTTAGCGGGAGGTACAATGAGCAGTTCTTC
v_gene: TRBV7-9; abundance: NA; d_gene: TRBD1; j_gene: TRBJ1-4; CDR3aa: CASSPGQGRFNEKLFF; CDR3nt: TGTGCCAGCAGCCCGGGACAGGGACGATTTAATGAAAAACTGTTTTTT
v_gene: TRBV27; abundance: NA; d_gene: TRBD1; j_gene: TRBJ1-2; CDR3aa: CASSLSGGRYGYTF; CDR3nt: TGTGCCAGCAGCCTCTCAGGGGGCCGATATGGCTACACCTTC
v_gene: TRBV18; abundance: NA; d_gene: TRBD1; j_gene: TRBJ2-2; CDR3aa: CASSPQGQSTGELFF; CDR3nt: TGTGCCAGCTCACCACAGGGACAGAGCACCGGGGAGCTGTTTTTT
v_gene: TRBV29-1; abundance: NA; d_gene: TRBD2; j_gene: TRBJ2-3; CDR3aa: CSVGLAETDTQYF; CDR3nt: TGCAGCGTGGGACTAGCGGAGACCGATACGCAGTATTTT
v_gene: TRBV3-1/TRBV3-2; abundance: NA; d_gene: TRBD2; j_gene: TRBJ2-1; CDR3aa: CASSQVGGRARSEQFF; CDR3nt: TGTGCCAGCAGCCAAGTCGGCGGGAGGGCCCGGAGTGAGCAGTTCTTC
v_gene: TRBV21-1; abundance: NA; d_gene: NA; j_gene: TRBJ2-7; CDR3aa: CASSKLRQGHEQYF; CDR3nt: TGTGCCAGCAGCAAATTAAGGCAGGGCCACGAGCAGTACTTC
v_gene: TRBV4-3; abundance: NA; d_gene: NA; j_gene: TRBJ1-5; CDR3aa: CASSQDLSQPQHF; CDR3nt: TGCGCCAGCAGCCAAGATCTAAGTCAGCCCCAGCATTTT
v_gene: TRBV5-8; abundance: NA; d_gene: NA; j_gene: TRBJ1-1; CDR3aa: CASILVGGTEAFF; CDR3nt: TGTGCCAGCATCCTAGTGGGGGGGACTGAAGCTTTCTTT
v_gene: TRBV6-5; abundance: once; d_gene: NA; j_gene: TRBJ2-1; CDR3aa: CVSTPGNEQFF; CDR3nt: TGTGTCAGCACCCCCGGGAATGAGCAGTTCTTC
v_gene: TRBV6-2/TRBV6-3; abundance: NA; d_gene: NA; j_gene: TRBJ1-2; CDR3aa: CASNPRGYGYTF; CDR3nt: TGTGCCAGCAACCCCCGAGGGTACGGCTACACCTTC
v_gene: TRBV18; abundance: NA; d_gene: NA; j_gene: TRBJ1-5; CDR3aa: CASSRDNRNQPQHF; CDR3nt: TGTGCCAGCTCGAGAGACAACCGCAATCAGCCCCAGCATTTT
v_gene: TRBV18; abundance: NA; d_gene: TRBD1; j_gene: TRBJ2-7; CDR3aa: CASSPDRPSSYEQYF; CDR3nt: TGTGCCAGCTCACCGGACAGGCCCAGCTCCTACGAGCAGTACTTC
v_gene: TRBV4-1; abundance: NA; d_gene: TRBD1; j_gene: TRBJ2-1; CDR3aa: CASSQYGEGGEQFF; CDR3nt: TGCGCCAGCAGCCAATACGGAGAAGGGGGCGAGCAGTTCTTC
v_gene: TRBV24-1; abundance: NA; d_gene: NA; j_gene: TRBJ1-1; CDR3aa: CATRDLVNTEAFF; CDR3nt: TGTGCCACCCGGGACTTGGTGAACACTGAAGCTTTCTTT
v_gene: TRBV6-2/TRBV6-3; abundance: NA; d_gene: NA; j_gene: TRBJ2-3; CDR3aa: CASSYSAGSTDTQYF; CDR3nt: TGTGCCAGCAGTTATTCGGCGGGGAGCACAGATACGCAGTATTTT
v_gene: TRBV6-2/TRBV6-3; abundance: NA; d_gene: TRBD2; j_gene: TRBJ2-1; CDR3aa: CASSYSGRSGSSNEQFF; CDR3nt: TGTGCCAGCAGCTACTCTGGGAGGAGCGGGAGTAGTAATGAGCAGTTCTTC
v_gene: TRBV5-1; abundance: NA; d_gene: NA; j_gene: TRBJ2-5; CDR3aa: CASSLAGTNEETQYF; CDR3nt: TGCGCCAGCAGCTTGGCGGGGACAAACGAAGAGACCCAGTACTTC
v_gene: TRBV5-6; abundance: large; d_gene: NA; j_gene: TRBJ2-7; CDR3aa: CASSGQGSYEQYF; CDR3nt: TGTGCCAGCAGCGGGCAGGGGTCCTACGAGCAGTACTTC
v_gene: TRBV9; abundance: NA; d_gene: NA; j_gene: TRBJ1-5; CDR3aa: CASSSDSIGEPQHF; CDR3nt: TGTGCCAGCAGCTCCGACTCTATCGGGGAGCCCCAGCATTTT
v_gene: TRBV19; abundance: NA; d_gene: NA; j_gene: TRBJ1-1; CDR3aa: CASKEGRGRDTEAFF; CDR3nt: TGTGCCAGTAAAGAGGGCAGGGGAAGAGACACTGAAGCTTTCTTT
v_gene: TRBV4-3; abundance: NA; d_gene: TRBD2; j_gene: TRBJ2-2; CDR3aa: CASSQEVGAGGQTGELFF; CDR3nt: TGCGCCAGCAGCCAAGAAGTGGGAGCGGGAGGACAAACCGGGGAGCTGTTTTTT
v_gene: TRBV7-2; abundance: once; d_gene: NA; j_gene: TRBJ2-5; CDR3aa: CASSLDRTYQETQYF; CDR3nt: TGTGCCAGCAGCTTAGACAGAACGTACCAAGAGACCCAGTACTTC
v_gene: TRBV7-2; abundance: NA; d_gene: NA; j_gene: TRBJ1-3; CDR3aa: CASSLDRAYSSGNTIYF; CDR3nt: TGTGCCAGCAGCTTAGACAGGGCGTACAGCTCTGGAAACACCATATATTTT
v_gene: TRBV7-3; abundance: NA; d_gene: TRBD1; j_gene: TRBJ2-2; CDR3aa: CASSAMGQGAGGELFF; CDR3nt: TGTGCCAGCAGCGCCATGGGGCAGGGGGCCGGCGGGGAGCTGTTTTTT
v_gene: TRBV12-3/TRBV12-4; abundance: NA; d_gene: NA; j_gene: TRBJ2-7; CDR3aa: CASCGDTYEQYF; CDR3nt: TGTGCCAGCTGCGGCGATACCTACGAGCAGTACTTC
v_gene: TRBV6-2/TRBV6-3; abundance: once; d_gene: TRBD2; j_gene: TRBJ2-1; CDR3aa: CASSSKPWTSGRITYEQFF; CDR3nt: TGTGCCAGCAGTTCCAAACCTTGGACTAGCGGGAGGATAACCTATGAGCAGTTCTTC
v_gene: TRBV4-1; abundance: NA; d_gene: NA; j_gene: TRBJ1-2; CDR3aa: CASSQDGGGAGYGYTF; CDR3nt: TGCGCCAGCAGCCAAGATGGGGGAGGAGCAGGGTATGGCTACACCTTC
v_gene: TRBV5-1; abundance: NA; d_gene: NA; j_gene: TRBJ2-3; CDR3aa: CASSQPGASATDTQYF; CDR3nt: TGCGCCAGCAGCCAACCCGGAGCTAGCGCCACAGATACGCAGTATTTT
v_gene: TRBV5-1; abundance: NA; d_gene: NA; j_gene: TRBJ2-7; CDR3aa: CASSLATGLDEQYF; CDR3nt: TGCGCCAGCAGCTTGGCTACGGGTCTCGACGAGCAGTACTTC
v_gene: TRBV28; abundance: NA; d_gene: TRBD2; j_gene: TRBJ2-1; CDR3aa: CASSRGLAGSLRNEQFF; CDR3nt: TGTGCCAGCAGTCGGGGACTAGCGGGTTCTCTTCGGAATGAGCAGTTCTTC
v_gene: TRBV5-1; abundance: once; d_gene: NA; j_gene: TRBJ2-5; CDR3aa: CASSLTVPQETQYF; CDR3nt: TGCGCCAGCAGCTTGACAGTCCCCCAAGAGACCCAGTACTTC
v_gene: TRBV9; abundance: NA; d_gene: TRBD2; j_gene: TRBJ2-2; CDR3aa: CASSASGTNTGELFF; CDR3nt: TGTGCCAGCAGCGCCAGCGGGACGAACACCGGGGAGCTGTTTTTT
v_gene: TRBV7-9; abundance: NA; d_gene: TRBD1; j_gene: TRBJ1-5; CDR3aa: CASSQGQLNQPQHF; CDR3nt: TGTGCCAGCAGCCAGGGACAGTTGAATCAGCCCCAGCATTTT
v_gene: TRBV6-6; abundance: once; d_gene: NA; j_gene: TRBJ2-7; CDR3aa: CASSYTSGEQYF; CDR3nt: TGTGCCAGCAGTTACACCTCAGGAGAGCAGTACTTC
v_gene: TRBV10-3; abundance: NA; d_gene: NA; j_gene: TRBJ1-1; CDR3aa: CAISAQGGENTEAFF; CDR3nt: TGTGCCATCAGTGCCCAGGGAGGAGAGAACACTGAAGCTTTCTTT
v_gene: TRBV4-2; abundance: NA; d_gene: TRBD1; j_gene: TRBJ1-5; CDR3aa: CASSKGQASNQPQHF; CDR3nt: TGTGCCAGCAGCAAGGGACAGGCGAGCAATCAGCCCCAGCATTTT
v_gene: TRBV9; abundance: once; d_gene: NA; j_gene: TRBJ2-7; CDR3aa: CASSLSSAVREQYF; CDR3nt: TGTGCCAGCAGCCTCAGTAGCGCGGTTCGCGAGCAGTACTTC
v_gene: TRBV10-1; abundance: NA; d_gene: TRBD2; j_gene: TRBJ2-3; CDR3aa: CASRPRHGLAGETPDTQYF; CDR3nt: TGCGCCAGCAGGCCTCGTCACGGACTAGCGGGAGAGACCCCAGATACGCAGTATTTT
v_gene: TRBV25-1; abundance: NA; d_gene: NA; j_gene: TRBJ2-3; CDR3aa: CASSAMGGGDTQYF; CDR3nt: TGTGCCAGCAGTGCGATGGGGGGTGGCGATACGCAGTATTTT
v_gene: TRBV21-1; abundance: NA; d_gene: NA; j_gene: TRBJ2-7; CDR3aa: CASSKWKGLKLAGGPLLFSYEQYF; CDR3nt: TGTGCCAGCAGCAAATGGAAGGGCCTTAAGCTAGCGGGAGGTCCCCTTCTTTTCTCCTACGAGCAGTACTTC
v_gene: TRBV5-4; abundance: few; d_gene: TRBD1; j_gene: TRBJ1-6; CDR3aa: CASSFSGGTYNSPLHF; CDR3nt: TGTGCCAGCAGCTTTTCAGGGGGGACTTATAATTCACCCCTCCACTTT
v_gene: TRBV7-2; abundance: NA; d_gene: NA; j_gene: TRBJ2-3; CDR3aa: CASSLDRTHRQYF; CDR3nt: TGTGCCAGCAGCCTCGACAGGACCCATCGGCAGTATTTT
v_gene: TRBV5-4; abundance: NA; d_gene: NA; j_gene: TRBJ1-6; CDR3aa: CASSSKQGRAYNSPLHF; CDR3nt: TGTGCCAGCAGCTCCAAACAGGGCCGCGCCTATAATTCACCCCTCCACTTT